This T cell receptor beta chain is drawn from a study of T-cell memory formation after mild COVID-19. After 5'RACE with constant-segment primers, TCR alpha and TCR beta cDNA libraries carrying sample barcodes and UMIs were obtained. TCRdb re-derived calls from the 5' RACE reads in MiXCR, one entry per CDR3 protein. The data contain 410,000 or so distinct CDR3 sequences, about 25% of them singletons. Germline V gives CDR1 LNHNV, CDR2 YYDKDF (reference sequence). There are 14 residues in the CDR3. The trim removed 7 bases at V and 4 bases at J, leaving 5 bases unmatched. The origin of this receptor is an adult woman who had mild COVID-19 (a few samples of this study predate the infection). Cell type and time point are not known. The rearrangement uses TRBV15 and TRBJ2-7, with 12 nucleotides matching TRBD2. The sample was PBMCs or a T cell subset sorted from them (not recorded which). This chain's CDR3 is CATTLTSGSYEQYF. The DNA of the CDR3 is TGTGCCACCACCCTGACTAGCGGGAGTTACGAGCAGTACTTC.